The clone carrying this TCR beta chain was observed at least ten times. These data originate in a study of blood T cells in healthy people across ages. A J-beta primer mix and a sample-barcoded 5' primer were used in a second PCR of about 6 to 12 cycles. TCRdb independently ran MiXCR on the 5' RACE reads; one entry per CDR3 protein. This table holds 900,000 to 950,000 distinct CDR3 sequences, almost 30% found once. V lost 6 bases, J lost 4 bases, and 13 bases stayed unmatched. In germline, CDR1 is SQVTM, CDR2 ANQGSEA. The CDR3 has 15 residues. These same data were also listed under a study on T cells of mothers and their children. That paper adds: Roughly six children and their three healthy Caucasian mothers were the donors.

The sample was blood. The receptor was isolated from a woman aged 40 to 49 in good health. The chain is built from TRBV29-1 and TRBJ2-7; 9 nucleotides agree with TRBD1. DNA for the CDR3: TGCAGCGTCCACCCCGGGACAGGGAGTATGTACGAGCAGTACTTC. Protein sequence: CSVHPGTGSMYEQYF.